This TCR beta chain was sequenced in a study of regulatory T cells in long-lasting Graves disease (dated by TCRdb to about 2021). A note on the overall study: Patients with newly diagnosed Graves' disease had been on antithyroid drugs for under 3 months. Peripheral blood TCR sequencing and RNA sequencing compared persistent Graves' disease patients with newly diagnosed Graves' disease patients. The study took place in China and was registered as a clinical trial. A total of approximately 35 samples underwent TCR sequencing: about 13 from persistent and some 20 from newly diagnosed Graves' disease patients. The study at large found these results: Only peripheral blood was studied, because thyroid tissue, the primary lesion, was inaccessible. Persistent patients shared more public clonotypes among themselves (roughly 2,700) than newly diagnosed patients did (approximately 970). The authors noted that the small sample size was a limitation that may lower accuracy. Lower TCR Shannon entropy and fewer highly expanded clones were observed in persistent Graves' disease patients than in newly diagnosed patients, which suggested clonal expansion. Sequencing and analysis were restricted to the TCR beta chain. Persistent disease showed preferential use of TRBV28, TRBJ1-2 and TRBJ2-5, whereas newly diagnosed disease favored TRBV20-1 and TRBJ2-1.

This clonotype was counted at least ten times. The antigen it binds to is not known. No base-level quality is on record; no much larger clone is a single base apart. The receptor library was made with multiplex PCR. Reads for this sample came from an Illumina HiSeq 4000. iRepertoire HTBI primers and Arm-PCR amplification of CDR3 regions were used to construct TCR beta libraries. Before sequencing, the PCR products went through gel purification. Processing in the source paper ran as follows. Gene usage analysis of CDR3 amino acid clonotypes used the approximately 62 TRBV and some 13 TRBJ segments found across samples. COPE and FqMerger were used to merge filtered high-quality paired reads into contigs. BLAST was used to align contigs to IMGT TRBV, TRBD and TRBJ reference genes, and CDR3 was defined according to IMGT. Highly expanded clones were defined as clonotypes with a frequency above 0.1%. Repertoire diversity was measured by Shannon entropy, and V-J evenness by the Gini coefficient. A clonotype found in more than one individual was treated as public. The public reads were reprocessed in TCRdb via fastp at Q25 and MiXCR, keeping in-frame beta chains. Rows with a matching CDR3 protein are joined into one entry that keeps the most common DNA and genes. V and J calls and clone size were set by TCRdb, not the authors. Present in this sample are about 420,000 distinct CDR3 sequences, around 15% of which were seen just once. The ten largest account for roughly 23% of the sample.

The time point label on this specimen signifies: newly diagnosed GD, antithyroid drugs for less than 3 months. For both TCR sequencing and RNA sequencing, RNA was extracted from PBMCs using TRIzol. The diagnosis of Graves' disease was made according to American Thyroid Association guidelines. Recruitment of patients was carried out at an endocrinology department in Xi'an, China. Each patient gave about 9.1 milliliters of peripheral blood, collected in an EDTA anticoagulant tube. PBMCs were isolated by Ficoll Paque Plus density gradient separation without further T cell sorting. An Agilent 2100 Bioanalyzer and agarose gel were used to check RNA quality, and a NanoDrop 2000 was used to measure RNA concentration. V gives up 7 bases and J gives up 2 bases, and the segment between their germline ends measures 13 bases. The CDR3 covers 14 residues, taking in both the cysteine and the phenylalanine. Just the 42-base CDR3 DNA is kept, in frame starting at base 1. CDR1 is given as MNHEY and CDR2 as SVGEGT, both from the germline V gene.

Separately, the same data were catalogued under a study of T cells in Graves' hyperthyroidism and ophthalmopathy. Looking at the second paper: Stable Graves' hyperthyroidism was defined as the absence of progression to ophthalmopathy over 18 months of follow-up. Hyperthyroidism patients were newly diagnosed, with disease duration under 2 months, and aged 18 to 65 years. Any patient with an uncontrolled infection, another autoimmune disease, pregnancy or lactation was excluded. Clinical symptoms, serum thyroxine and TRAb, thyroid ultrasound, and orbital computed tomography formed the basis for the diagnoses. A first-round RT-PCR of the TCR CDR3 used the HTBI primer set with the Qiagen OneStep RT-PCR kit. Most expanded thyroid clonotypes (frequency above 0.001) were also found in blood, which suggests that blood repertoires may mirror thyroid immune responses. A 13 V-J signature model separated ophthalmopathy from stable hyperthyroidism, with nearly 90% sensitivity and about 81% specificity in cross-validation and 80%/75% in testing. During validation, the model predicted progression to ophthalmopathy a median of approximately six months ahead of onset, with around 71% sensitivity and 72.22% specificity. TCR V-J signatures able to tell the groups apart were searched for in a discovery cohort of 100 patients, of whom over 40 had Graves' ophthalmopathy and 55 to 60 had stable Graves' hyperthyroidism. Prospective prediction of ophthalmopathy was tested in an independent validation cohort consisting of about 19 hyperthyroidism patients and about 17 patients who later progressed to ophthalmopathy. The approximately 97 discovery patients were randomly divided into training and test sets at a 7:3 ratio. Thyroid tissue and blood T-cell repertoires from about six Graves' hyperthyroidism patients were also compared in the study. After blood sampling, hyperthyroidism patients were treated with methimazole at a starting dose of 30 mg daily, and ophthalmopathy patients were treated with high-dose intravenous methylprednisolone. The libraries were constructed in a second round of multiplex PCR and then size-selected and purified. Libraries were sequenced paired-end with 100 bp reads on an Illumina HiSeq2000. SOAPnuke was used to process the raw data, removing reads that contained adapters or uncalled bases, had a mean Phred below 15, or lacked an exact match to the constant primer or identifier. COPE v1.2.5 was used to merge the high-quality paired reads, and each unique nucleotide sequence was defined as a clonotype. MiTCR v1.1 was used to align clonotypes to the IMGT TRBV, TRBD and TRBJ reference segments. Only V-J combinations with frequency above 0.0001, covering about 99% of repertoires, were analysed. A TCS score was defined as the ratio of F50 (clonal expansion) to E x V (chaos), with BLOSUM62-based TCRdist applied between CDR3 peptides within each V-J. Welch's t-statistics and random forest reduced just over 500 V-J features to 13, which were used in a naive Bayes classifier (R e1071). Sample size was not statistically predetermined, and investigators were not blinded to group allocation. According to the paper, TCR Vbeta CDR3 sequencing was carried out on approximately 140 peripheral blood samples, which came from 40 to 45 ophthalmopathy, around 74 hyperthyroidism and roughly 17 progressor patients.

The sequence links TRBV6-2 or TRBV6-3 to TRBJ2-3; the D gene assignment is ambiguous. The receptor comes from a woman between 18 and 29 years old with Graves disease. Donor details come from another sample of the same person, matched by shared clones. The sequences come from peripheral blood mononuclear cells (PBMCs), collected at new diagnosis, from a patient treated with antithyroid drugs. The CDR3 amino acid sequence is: CASTLGVHTDTQYF. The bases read TGTGCCAGCACCCTCGGTGTGCACACAGATACGCAGTATTTT.